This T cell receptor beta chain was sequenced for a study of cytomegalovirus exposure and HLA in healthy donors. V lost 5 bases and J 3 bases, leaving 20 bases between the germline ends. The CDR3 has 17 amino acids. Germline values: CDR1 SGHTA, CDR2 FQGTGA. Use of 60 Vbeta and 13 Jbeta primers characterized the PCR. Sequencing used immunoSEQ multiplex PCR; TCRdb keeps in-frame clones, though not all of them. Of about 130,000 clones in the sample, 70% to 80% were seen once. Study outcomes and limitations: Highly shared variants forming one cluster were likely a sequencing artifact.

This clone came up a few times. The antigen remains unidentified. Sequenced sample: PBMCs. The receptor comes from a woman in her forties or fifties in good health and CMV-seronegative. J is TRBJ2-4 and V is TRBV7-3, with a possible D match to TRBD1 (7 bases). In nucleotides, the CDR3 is TGTGCCAGCAGCCAACGGACAGGACAGGAGGGCAAAAACATTCAGTACTTC. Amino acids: CASSQRTGQEGKNIQYF.